Shown below are 16 T cell receptor beta chains from a single sample sequenced in a study of CD8 T cells in Susac syndrome. When the RNA was reverse transcribed, random hexamers were used with an input of roughly 0.5 to 1 ug. TCRdb used MiXCR to reprocess the immunoSEQ multiplex PCR reads, holding one entry per CDR3 protein. The sample has approximately 300,000 distinct CDR3 sequences, around 89% seen once; the top ten hold around 0.18%. The sample consisted of CD8+ T cells from PBMCs. The source of these receptors is a human donor with multiple sclerosis.

This chain links TRBV23-1 with TRBJ1-1, with D possibly matching TRBD1 (6 bases). TRBV23-1 is an open reading frame, and its role is uncertain. V was pared by 4 bases and J by 5 bases, with 20 bases between. The length of the CDR3 is 16 residues. The chain's CDR3 is CASSPNRAGTSTEAFF. CDR3 DNA: TGCGCCAGCAGTCCAAATAGGGCAGGGACATCGACTGAAGCTTTCTTT.

The rearrangement uses TRBV4-2 and TRBJ2-7; D assignment may be TRBD1 or TRBD2 (5 bases each). The germline CDR1 and CDR2 sequences are LGHNA and YNFKEQ. The length of the CDR3 is 14 residues. Deletions cut 1 base from V and 4 bases from J, with 11 bases between. The CDR3 here is CASSQGGEEYEQYF. The CDR3 nucleotides are TGTGCCAGCAGCCAAGGAGGGGAAGAGTACGAGCAGTACTTC.

J is TRBJ1-2 and V is TRBV9; 7 positions match TRBD1. CDR1 and CDR2 from the germline V gene are SGDLS and YYNGEE. The CDR3 loop spans 16 amino acids. The ends lost 3 bases at V and 5 bases at J; junction bases unmatched: 13. CDR3 DNA sequence: TGTGCCAGCAGCGCATTGGGACAGCCATGGGGATATGGCTACACCTTC. As protein: CASSALGQPWGYGYTF.

The gene calls are TRBV7-9 and TRBJ2-7; 7 nucleotides agree with TRBD1. V lost 0 bases and J lost 0; bases outside the gene matches: 5. Germline V lookup: CDR1 SEHNR, CDR2 FQNEAQ (reference sequence). The CDR3 has 16 amino acids. This CDR3 is CASSLARGLSSYEQYF. DNA for the CDR3: TGTGCCAGCAGCTTAGCGAGGGGGCTTAGCTCCTACGAGCAGTACTTC.

This clonotype was counted once. The chain employs TRBV28 and TRBJ1-2; no reliable D call. This CDR3 has 17 amino acids. Germline V gene sequence: CDR1 MDHEN, CDR2 SYDVKM. V lost 6 bases and J 8 bases, leaving 28 bases between the germline ends. In DNA, the CDR3 is TGTGCCAGCAGCCCGAGTGTCGGCTTACGGCTTATGATGGGCTACACCTTC. As protein: CASSPSVGLRLMMGYTF.

The V gene is TRBV12-3 or TRBV12-4, the J gene TRBJ2-7; a weak D match, TRBD2 (5 bases). The V end was cut by 3 bases, the J end by 9 bases, with 9 bases between. The CDR3 is 11 residues long. The CDR3 region has the DNA TGTGCCAGCAGTTTTAGTAGCGTGCAGTACTTC. The encoded protein is CASSFSSVQYF.

The chain is built from TRBV24-1 and TRBJ2-7, with D tentatively TRBD1 (6 bases). The ends were cut back, 4 bases at V and 8 bases at J, with 17 bases in the middle. From germline, CDR1 is KGHDR and CDR2 SFDVKD. The CDR3 is made up of 14 amino acids. CDR3: CATSETETGDQQYF. CDR3 bases: TGTGCCACCAGTGAGACTGAGACAGGCGACCAGCAGTACTTC.

The chain employs TRBV27 and TRBJ2-7, with D perhaps matching TRBD1 (6 bases). Trimming cost V 1 base and J 1 base, with 11 bases left between them. CDR3 length equals 15 residues. CDR1 is MNHEY, CDR2 SMNVEV, per germline (reference sequence). The chain's CDR3 is CASSLLAGVSYEQYF. In DNA form, the CDR3 reads TGTGCCAGCAGTTTATTGGCAGGGGTATCCTACGAGCAGTACTTC.

The chain is built from TRBV7-8 and TRBJ2-5; 12 nucleotides match TRBD2. The CDR3 has 16 residues. Germline lookup yields CDR1 SGHVS and CDR2 FQNEAQ. J gave up 2 bases and V 8 bases, and 9 bases lay outside the gene matches. The chain's CDR3 is CASPSLAGGVQETQYF. In DNA form, the CDR3 reads TGTGCCAGCCCCTCCCTAGCGGGAGGGGTTCAAGAGACCCAGTACTTC.

This rearrangement joins TRBV19 to TRBJ2-1, with D perhaps TRBD1 (6 bases). This CDR3 region has 16 residues. V was pared by 3 bases and J by 3 bases, with 15 bases between. Looked up from germline, CDR1 is LNHDA and CDR2 is SQIVND (reference sequence). DNA of the CDR3: TGTGCCAGTAGTATTGGGGCAGGGGTAGACTACAATGAGCAGTTCTTC. Its protein product is CASSIGAGVDYNEQFF.

The chain is built from TRBV7-9 and TRBJ1-1; D remains ambiguous. Trimming stripped 5 bases from V and 0 bases from J, with 7 bases between. This CDR3 is built from 13 residues. Looked up from germline, CDR1 is SEHNR and CDR2 is FQNEAQ (reference sequence). The CDR3 sequence is CASSDLMNTEAFF. The CDR3 DNA follows: TGTGCCAGCAGCGACCTCATGAACACTGAAGCTTTCTTT.

V usage is TRBV27 and J usage is TRBJ2-7, with D unclear. The V and J ends lost 2 bases and 6 bases respectively, with 11 bases between them. The CDR3 consists of 13 residues. CDR1 and CDR2 (germline): MNHEY, SMNVEV (reference sequence). The CDR3 DNA reads TGTGCCAGCAGTTTAAGTCCCCCGGCCGAGCAGTACTTC. It is translated as CASSLSPPAEQYF.

This clonotype was recorded only once. The chain carries TRBV29-1 and TRBJ2-7; weak D call: TRBD1 (5 bases). The ends were cut back, 4 bases at V and 2 bases at J, with 9 bases in the middle. The CDR3 has 12 amino acids. Looked up from germline, CDR1 is SQVTM and CDR2 is ANQGSEA. The CDR3 here is CSVVDSAYEQYF. CDR3 in DNA: TGCAGCGTTGTCGACAGCGCCTACGAGCAGTACTTC.

The chain links TRBV6-2 or TRBV6-3 to TRBJ2-7, with 10 nucleotides matching TRBD2. The CDR3 covers 15 residues. The V gene's germline CDR1 is MNHEY and CDR2 SVGEGT. V gave up 7 bases and J gave up 1 base; unmatched junction bases: 7. The CDR3 region has the DNA TGTGCCAGCACCAACTCACTAGCGGGATCCTACGAGCAGTACTTC. It specifies CASTNSLAGSYEQYF.

The chain is built from TRBV20-1 and TRBJ2-5, with TRBD2 matching 7 bases. Germline V lookup: CDR1 DFQATT, CDR2 SNEGSKA (reference sequence). The junction had 4 bases not matched to a gene; V was cut back by 3 bases and J by 3 bases. The CDR3 totals 13 residues. Here the CDR3 DNA reads TGCAGTGCTAGCGGGACTACCGAAGAGACCCAGTACTTC. It specifies CSASGTTEETQYF.

The chain combines TRBV6-5 with TRBJ2-1; D is possibly TRBD1 or TRBD2 (5 bases each). The CDR3 has 17 residues. V was pared by 2 bases and J by 3 bases, with 17 bases between. CDR1 is MNHEY and CDR2 is SVGAGI in the germline V gene. CDR3 sequence (DNA): TGTGCCAGCAGTTACGCCCGAGGGTCAGGGAACTACAATGAGCAGTTCTTC. Translated: CASSYARGSGNYNEQFF.